This T cell receptor (beta chain) comes out of a study of T cells in localized non-small cell lung cancer. This CDR3 contains 16 residues. V was trimmed by 5 bases and J by 4 bases, leaving 18 bases between them. Germline V gene lookup returns CDR1 MDHEN and CDR2 SYDVKM. Method: immunoSEQ multiplex PCR; TCRdb's copy keeps in-frame clones and lacks some. Of roughly 35,000 clones detected, approximately 90% appear once; the ten largest clones hold approximately 7.7%. V is TRBV28 and J is TRBJ1-5; a weak D match, TRBD1 (5 bases). The TCR comes from a female donor at least 60 years old with stage I lung adenocarcinoma. The starting material was peripheral blood, obtained before any cancer treatment. CDR3 in DNA: TGTGCCAGCAGTCCACGGGGCGCGGGCCTGAATCAGCCCCAGCATTTT. This sequence encodes CASSPRGAGLNQPQHF.